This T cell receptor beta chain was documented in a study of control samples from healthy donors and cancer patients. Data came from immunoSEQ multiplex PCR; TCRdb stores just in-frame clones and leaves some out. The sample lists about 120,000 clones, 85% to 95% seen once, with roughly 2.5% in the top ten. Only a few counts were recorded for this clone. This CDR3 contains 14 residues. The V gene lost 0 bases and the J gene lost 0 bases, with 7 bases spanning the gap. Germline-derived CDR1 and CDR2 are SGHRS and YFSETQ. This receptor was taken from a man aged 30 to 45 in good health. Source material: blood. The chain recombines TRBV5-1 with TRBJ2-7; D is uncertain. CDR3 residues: CASSLGIDSYEQYF. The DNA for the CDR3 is TGCGCCAGCAGCTTGGGGATTGACTCCTACGAGCAGTACTTC. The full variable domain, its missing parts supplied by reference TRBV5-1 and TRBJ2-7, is KAGVTQTPRYLIKTRGQQVTLSCSPISGHRSVSWYQQTPGQGLQFLFEYFSETQRNKGNFPGRFSGRQFSNSRSEMNVSTLELGDSALYLCASSLGIDSYEQYFGPGTRLTVT.